These 8 T cell receptor beta chains were all obtained from the same sample, sequenced in a study of T-cell reconstitution after alpha-beta-depleted transplantation in children. TCRbeta library preparation incorporated unique molecular identifiers. TCRdb reanalysed the PCR reads using MiXCR and keeps one entry per CDR3 protein. The table has about 980,000 distinct CDR3 sequences, less than 30% seen once. Sequenced material: PBMCs, mostly from graft donor cells, taken 360 days after TCRalphabeta/CD19-depleted stem cell transplant. These receptor sequences come from a boy under three years old who had a stem cell transplant for SCID, so the T cells may come from the graft donor.

The rearrangement uses TRBV5-1 and TRBJ2-7; 9 bases map to TRBD2. CDR1 and CDR2 (germline): SGHRS, YFSETQ. V lost 4 bases to trimming and J lost 1 base; unmatched junction nucleotides: 6. The CDR3 totals 15 residues. The chain's CDR3 is CASSPSGVPSYEQYF. In DNA form, the CDR3 reads TGCGCCAGCAGCCCTAGCGGGGTGCCGTCCTACGAGCAGTACTTC.

The V gene is TRBV5-5, the J gene TRBJ2-1, with D possibly TRBD2 on 6 matching bases. CDR3 size: 15 residues. V was pared by 4 bases and J by 4 bases, with 15 bases between. The germline V gene encodes CDR1 SGHKS and CDR2 YYEKEE (reference sequence). CDR3 in DNA: TGTGCCAGCAGCCCAAACGGGGGAATTTACAATGAGCAGTTCTTC. Translating gives CASSPNGGIYNEQFF.

CDR3 coding DNA: TGTGCCAGCAGTTTATATCAGGGGATGGTGCGGGAGCAGTACTTC. It specifies CASSLYQGMVREQYF. The chain uses TRBV27 and TRBJ2-7; D possibly corresponds to TRBD1 (6 bases). CDR1 and CDR2 from the germline V gene are MNHEY and SMNVEV (reference sequence). V lost 1 base and J lost 7, with 17 bases in between. The CDR3 extends over 15 amino acids.

The gene calls are TRBV12-3 or TRBV12-4 and TRBJ2-1; TRBD2 aligns across 9 bases. Germline trimming cut 5 bases from V and 0 bases from J; bases unmatched to any gene: 8. CDR3 size: 17 residues. DNA of the CDR3: TGTGCCAGCAGTCCAGCGACTAGCGGTAACTCCTACAATGAGCAGTTCTTC. Translating it yields CASSPATSGNSYNEQFF.

The chain combines TRBV2 with TRBJ1-2, with D unresolved. Trimming shortened V by 3 bases and J by 2 bases, and 7 bases separated the two germline ends. Per germline, CDR1 SNHLY and CDR2 FYNNEI. The length of the CDR3 is 13 residues. CDR3 amino acids: CASSDGRNYGYTF. The CDR3, as DNA: TGTGCCAGCAGTGATGGCAGGAACTATGGCTACACCTTC.

This clonotype was counted between two and nine times. The chain employs TRBV20-1 and TRBJ2-3, with 10 bases identical to TRBD2. CDR1 is DFQATT and CDR2 is SNEGSKA in the germline V gene (reference sequence). This CDR3 has 16 residues. V shed 3 bases and J 6 bases; nucleotides not matched to a gene: 12. CDR3 sequence: CSASSGRAGGPDTQYF. The CDR3, as DNA: TGCAGTGCTAGTTCAGGCAGAGCGGGGGGGCCGGATACGCAGTATTTT.

In this sample, this clonotype turned up many times. The rearrangement joins TRBV10-3 to TRBJ2-3, with TRBD1 matching 7 bases. The CDR3 loop spans 14 amino acids. Trimming removed 7 bases from V and 2 bases from J; junction bases left unmatched: 6. Germline CDR1 is ENHRY and CDR2 is SYGVKD. In DNA form, the CDR3 reads TGTGCCATCACCGGACAGGTAGACACAGATACGCAGTATTTT. Protein sequence: CAITGQVDTDTQYF.

The chain recombines TRBV24-1 with TRBJ2-2; possibly TRBD2 for D (5 bases). The CDR3 runs to 13 residues. Germline assignment: CDR1 KGHDR and CDR2 SFDVKD. V dropped 7 bases and J dropped 7 bases, with 12 bases sitting between them. The CDR3 spells CATSHGLYGELFF. DNA for the CDR3: TGTGCCACCAGCCACGGACTGTACGGGGAGCTGTTTTTT.